These 5 T cell receptor beta chains were sequenced from one sample in a study of T cell responses to AZD1222 COVID-19 vaccine. Some clones are missing from TCRdb's copy, which holds only in-frame ones; the method was immunoSEQ multiplex PCR. In the table there are roughly 90,000 clones, 85% to 90% of which are singletons. Source: peripheral blood, taken 28 days after the second AZD1222 dose. The receptors shown here come from an adult who received the AZD1222 COVID-19 vaccine.

J is TRBJ1-1 and V is TRBV2; D might be TRBD1 (6 bases). The V end was cut by 2 bases, the J end by 6 bases, with 7 bases between. This CDR3 is 12 amino acids long. Germline loops: CDR1 SNHLY, CDR2 FYNNEI. Here the CDR3 DNA reads TGTGCCAGCAGTGAATGGACAGCTGAAGCTTTCTTT. It is translated as CASSEWTAEAFF. Full variable domain (outside the CDR3, taken from reference TRBV2 and TRBJ1-1): EPEVTQTPSHQVTQMGQEVILRCVPISNHLYFYWYRQILGQKVEFLVSFYNNEISEKSEIFDDQFSVERPDGSNFTLKIRSTKLEDSAMYFCASSEWTAEAFFGQGTRLTVV.

The V gene is TRBV5-6, the J gene TRBJ1-5; D unclear. Germline V CDR1 and CDR2: SGHDT, YYEEEE. This CDR3 spans 14 amino acids. Between the trimmed V and J ends, which lost 0 bases and 6 bases, there was a span of 10 bases. In nucleotides, the CDR3 is TGTGCCAGCAGCTTGGGTCCTACGACTCAGCCCCAGCATTTT. The encoded protein is CASSLGPTTQPQHF.

The rearrangement joins TRBV6-4 to TRBJ2-1, with 11 bases fitting TRBD2. The length of the CDR3 is 15 residues. Looked up from germline, CDR1 is MRHNA and CDR2 is SNTAGT. Trimming took 2 bases from V and 3 from J; bases not matched to a gene: 0. This CDR3 is CASSDTSGGYNEQFF. Written as DNA, the CDR3 is TGTGCCAGCAGTGACACTAGCGGGGGCTACAATGAGCAGTTCTTC.

The rearrangement joins TRBV3-1 (or the pseudogene TRBV3-2) to TRBJ2-5; 8 bases agree with TRBD2. TRBJ2-7 explains the end of the DNA better; the J call may be wrong. Germline CDR1 LGHDT, CDR2 YNNKEL (reference sequence). The CDR3 extends over 12 amino acids. CDR3 protein: CATKGTSYEQYF. The CDR3 nucleotides read TGTGCCACCAAGGGGACTAGCTACGAGCAGTACTTC.

This sequence joins TRBV10-1 and TRBJ2-3; D uncertain. V dropped 0 bases and J dropped 2 bases, with 6 bases sitting between them. This CDR3 comprises 14 residues. CDR1 WNHNN and CDR2 SYGVQD come from the germline V gene (reference sequence). The CDR3 sequence is CASSESYITDTQYF. The CDR3 DNA sequence: TGCGCCAGCAGTGAGTCATACATCACAGATACGCAGTATTTT.